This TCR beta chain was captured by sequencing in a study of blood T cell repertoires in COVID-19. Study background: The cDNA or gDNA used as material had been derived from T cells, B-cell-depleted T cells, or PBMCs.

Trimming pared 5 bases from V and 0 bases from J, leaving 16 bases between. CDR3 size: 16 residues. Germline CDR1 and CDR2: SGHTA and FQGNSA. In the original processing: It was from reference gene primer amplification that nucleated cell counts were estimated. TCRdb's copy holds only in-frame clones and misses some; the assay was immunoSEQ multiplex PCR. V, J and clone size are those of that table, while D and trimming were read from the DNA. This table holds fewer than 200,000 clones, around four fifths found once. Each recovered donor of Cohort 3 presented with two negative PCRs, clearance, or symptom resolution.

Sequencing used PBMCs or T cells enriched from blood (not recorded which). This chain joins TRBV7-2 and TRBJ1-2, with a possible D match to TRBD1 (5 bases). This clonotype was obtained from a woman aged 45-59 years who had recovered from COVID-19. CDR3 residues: CASSRTLTEPNYGYTF. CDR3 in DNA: TGTGCCAGCAGCCGGACCTTGACAGAGCCTAACTATGGCTACACCTTC.